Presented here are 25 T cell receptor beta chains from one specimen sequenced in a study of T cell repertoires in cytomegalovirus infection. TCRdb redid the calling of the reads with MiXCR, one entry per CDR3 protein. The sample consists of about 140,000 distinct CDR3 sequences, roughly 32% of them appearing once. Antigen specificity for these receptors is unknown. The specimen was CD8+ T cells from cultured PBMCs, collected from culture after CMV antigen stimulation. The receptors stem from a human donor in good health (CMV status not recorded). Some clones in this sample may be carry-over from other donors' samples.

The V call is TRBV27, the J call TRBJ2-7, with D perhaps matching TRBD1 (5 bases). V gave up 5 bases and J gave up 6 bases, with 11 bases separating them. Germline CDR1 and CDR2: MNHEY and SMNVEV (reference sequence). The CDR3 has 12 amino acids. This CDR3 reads CASSMQGSEQYF. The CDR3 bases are TGTGCCAGCAGTATGCAGGGTTCCGAGCAGTACTTC.

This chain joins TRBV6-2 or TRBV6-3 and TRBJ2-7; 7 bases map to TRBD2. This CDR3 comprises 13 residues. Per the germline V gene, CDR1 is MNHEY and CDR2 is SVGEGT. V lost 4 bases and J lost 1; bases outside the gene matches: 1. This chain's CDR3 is CASSWGGSYEQYF. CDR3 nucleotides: TGTGCCAGCAGTTGGGGAGGGTCCTACGAGCAGTACTTC.

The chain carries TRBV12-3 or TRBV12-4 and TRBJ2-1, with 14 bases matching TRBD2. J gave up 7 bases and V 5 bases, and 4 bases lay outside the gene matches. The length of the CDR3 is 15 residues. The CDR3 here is CASSATSGGENEQFF. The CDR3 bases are TGTGCCAGCAGTGCGACTAGCGGGGGGGAGAATGAGCAGTTCTTC.

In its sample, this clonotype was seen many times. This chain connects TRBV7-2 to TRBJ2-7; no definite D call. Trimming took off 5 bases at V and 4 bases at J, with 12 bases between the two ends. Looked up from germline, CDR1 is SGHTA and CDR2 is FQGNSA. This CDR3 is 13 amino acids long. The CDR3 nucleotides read TGTGCCAGCAGCCCCGACATTCGATACGAGCAGTACTTC. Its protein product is CASSPDIRYEQYF. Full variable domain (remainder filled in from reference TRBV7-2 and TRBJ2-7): GAGVSQSPSNKVTEKGKDVELRCDPISGHTALYWYRQSLGQGLEFLIYFQGNSAPDKSGLPSDRFSAERTGGSVSTLTIQRTQQEDSAVYLCASSPDIRYEQYFGPGTRLTVT.

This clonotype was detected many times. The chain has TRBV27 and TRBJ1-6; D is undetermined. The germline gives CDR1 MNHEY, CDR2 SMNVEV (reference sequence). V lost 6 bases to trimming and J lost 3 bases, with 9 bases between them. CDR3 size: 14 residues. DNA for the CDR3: TGTGCCAGCAGGACGGACGACTATAATTCACCCCTCCACTTT. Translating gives CASRTDDYNSPLHF.

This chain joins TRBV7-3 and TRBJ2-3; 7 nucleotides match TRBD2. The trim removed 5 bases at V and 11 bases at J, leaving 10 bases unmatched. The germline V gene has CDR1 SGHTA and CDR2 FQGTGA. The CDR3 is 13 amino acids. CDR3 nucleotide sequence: TGTGCCAGCAGCGGAGAGGGACGGGGGGAGCAGTATTTT. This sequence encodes CASSGEGRGEQYF.

CDR3 coding DNA: TGTGCCAGCAGCTTAGCGGGGACACAACTCATTAGTACAGATACGCAGTATTTT. It yields the protein CASSLAGTQLISTDTQYF. The V call is TRBV7-6, the J call TRBJ2-3, with TRBD1 as a possible D gene (6 bases). The ends were cut back, 0 bases at V and 3 bases at J, with 19 bases in the middle. The CDR3 extends over 18 amino acids. CDR1 SGHVS and CDR2 FNYEAQ come from the germline V gene.

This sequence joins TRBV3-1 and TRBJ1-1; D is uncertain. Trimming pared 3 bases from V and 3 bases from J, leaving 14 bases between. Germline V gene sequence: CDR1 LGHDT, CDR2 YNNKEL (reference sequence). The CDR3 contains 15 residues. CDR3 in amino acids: CASSHRAMMDTEAFF. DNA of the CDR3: TGTGCCAGCAGCCATAGGGCTATGATGGACACTGAAGCTTTCTTT.

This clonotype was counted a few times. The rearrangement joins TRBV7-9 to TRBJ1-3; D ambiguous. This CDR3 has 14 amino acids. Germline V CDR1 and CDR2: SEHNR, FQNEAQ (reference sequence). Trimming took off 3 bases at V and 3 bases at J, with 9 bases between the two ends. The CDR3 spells CASSFYSVGNTIYF. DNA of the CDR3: TGTGCCAGCAGCTTTTACAGCGTTGGAAACACCATATATTTT.

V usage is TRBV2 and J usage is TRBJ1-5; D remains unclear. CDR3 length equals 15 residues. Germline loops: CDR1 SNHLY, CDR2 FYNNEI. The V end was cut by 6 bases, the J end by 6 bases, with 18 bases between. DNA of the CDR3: TGTGCCAGCAGGAACGACAAGGGTGGTTTTCAGCCCCAGCATTTT. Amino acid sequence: CASRNDKGGFQPQHF. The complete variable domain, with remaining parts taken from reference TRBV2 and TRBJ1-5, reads EPEVTQTPSHQVTQMGQEVILRCVPISNHLYFYWYRQILGQKVEFLVSFYNNEISEKSEIFDDQFSVERPDGSNFTLKIRSTKLEDSAMYFCASRNDKGGFQPQHFGDGTRLSIL.

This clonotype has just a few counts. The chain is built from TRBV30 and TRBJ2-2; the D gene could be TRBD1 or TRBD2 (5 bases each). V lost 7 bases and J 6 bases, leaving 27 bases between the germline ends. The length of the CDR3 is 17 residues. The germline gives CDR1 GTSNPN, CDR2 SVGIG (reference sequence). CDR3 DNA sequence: TGTGCCTTCCCGAAAGTTAGGGGAGATGGCGGTTCCGGGGAGCTGTTTTTT. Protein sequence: CAFPKVRGDGGSGELFF.

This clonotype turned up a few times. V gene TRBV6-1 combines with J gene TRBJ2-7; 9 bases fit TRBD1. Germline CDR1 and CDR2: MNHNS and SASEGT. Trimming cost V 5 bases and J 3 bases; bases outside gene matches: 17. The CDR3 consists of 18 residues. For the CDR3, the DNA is TGTGCCAGCAGTTACCCATCGACGCACCGGGACAGGGACTACGAGCAGTACTTC. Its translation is CASSYPSTHRDRDYEQYF.

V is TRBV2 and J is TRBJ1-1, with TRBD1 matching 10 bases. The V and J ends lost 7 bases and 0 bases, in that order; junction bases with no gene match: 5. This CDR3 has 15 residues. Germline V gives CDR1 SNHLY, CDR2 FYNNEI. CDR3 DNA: TGTGCCAGCATACCGGGACAGGGGCTGAACACTGAAGCTTTCTTT. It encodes CASIPGQGLNTEAFF.

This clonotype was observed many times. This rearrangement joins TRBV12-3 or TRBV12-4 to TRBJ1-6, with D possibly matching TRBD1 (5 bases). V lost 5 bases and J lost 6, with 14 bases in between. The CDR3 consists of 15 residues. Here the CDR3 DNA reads TGTGCCAGCAGTCTTGACAGTAGAAGTAATTCACCCCTCCACTTT. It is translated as CASSLDSRSNSPLHF.

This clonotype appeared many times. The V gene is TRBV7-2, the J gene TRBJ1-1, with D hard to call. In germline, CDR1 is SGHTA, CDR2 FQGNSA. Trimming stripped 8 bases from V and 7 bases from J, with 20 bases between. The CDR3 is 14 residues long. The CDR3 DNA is TGTGCCAGCGGCCCTAGGGTATCGGTCGGTGAAGCTTTCTTT. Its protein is CASGPRVSVGEAFF.

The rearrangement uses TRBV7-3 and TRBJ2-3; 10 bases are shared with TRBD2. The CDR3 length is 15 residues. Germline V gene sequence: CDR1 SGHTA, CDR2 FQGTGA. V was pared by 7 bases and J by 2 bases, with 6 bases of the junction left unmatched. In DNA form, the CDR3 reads TGTGCCAGCACCCCTAGCGGGGGTGACACAGATACGCAGTATTTT. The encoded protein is CASTPSGGDTDTQYF.

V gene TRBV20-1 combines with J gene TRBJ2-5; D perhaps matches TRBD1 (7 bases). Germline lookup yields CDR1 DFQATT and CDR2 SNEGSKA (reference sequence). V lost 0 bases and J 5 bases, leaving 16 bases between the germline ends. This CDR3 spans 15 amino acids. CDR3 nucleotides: TGCAGTGCTAGAGATGGGGCAGGGGGGATGGAGACCCAGTACTTC. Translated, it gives CSARDGAGGMETQYF.

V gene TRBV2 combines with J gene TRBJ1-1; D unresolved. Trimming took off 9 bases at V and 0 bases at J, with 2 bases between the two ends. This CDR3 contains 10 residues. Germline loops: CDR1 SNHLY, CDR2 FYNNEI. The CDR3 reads CARLNTEAFF. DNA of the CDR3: TGTGCCAGACTGAACACTGAAGCTTTCTTT.

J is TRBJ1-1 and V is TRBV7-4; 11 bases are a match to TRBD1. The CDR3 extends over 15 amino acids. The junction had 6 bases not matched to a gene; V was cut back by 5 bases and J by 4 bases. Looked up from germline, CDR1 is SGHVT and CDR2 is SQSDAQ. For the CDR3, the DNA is TGTGCCAGCAGCCCGGGACAGGGGGTAAGCACTGAAGCTTTCTTT. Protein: CASSPGQGVSTEAFF.

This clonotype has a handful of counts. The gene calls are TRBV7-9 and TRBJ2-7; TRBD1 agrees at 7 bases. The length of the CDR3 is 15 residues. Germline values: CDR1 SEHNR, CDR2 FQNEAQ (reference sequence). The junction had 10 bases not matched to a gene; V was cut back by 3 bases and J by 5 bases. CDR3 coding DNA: TGTGCCAGCAGCTTCCCGCTGGGACAGTATCACGAGCAGTACTTC. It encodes CASSFPLGQYHEQYF.

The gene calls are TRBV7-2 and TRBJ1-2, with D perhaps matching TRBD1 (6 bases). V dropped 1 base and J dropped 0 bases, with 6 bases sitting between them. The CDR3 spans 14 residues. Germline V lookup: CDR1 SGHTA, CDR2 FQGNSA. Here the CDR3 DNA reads TGTGCCAGCAGCTTAGGACAGGCTAACTATGGCTACACCTTC. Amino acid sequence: CASSLGQANYGYTF.

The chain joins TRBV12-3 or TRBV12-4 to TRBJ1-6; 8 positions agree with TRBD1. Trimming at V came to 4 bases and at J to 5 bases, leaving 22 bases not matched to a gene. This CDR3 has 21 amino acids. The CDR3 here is CASSSRLIGTGLWEDNSPLHF. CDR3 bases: TGTGCCAGCAGTTCCCGTCTCATCGGGACAGGCTTATGGGAAGATAATTCACCCCTCCACTTT.

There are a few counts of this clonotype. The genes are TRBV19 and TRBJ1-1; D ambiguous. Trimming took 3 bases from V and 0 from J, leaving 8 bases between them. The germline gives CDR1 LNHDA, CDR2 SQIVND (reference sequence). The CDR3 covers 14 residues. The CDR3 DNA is TGTGCCAGTAGTATTTTAAGCCTGAACACTGAAGCTTTCTTT. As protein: CASSILSLNTEAFF.

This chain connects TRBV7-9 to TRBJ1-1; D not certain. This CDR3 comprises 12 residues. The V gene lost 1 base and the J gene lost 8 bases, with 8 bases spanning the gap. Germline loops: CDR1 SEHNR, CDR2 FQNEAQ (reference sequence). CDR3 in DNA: TGTGCCAGCAGCTTAGGAGAAAACGAAGCTTTCTTT. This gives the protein CASSLGENEAFF. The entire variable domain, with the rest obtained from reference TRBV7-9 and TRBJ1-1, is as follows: DTGVSQNPRHKITKRGQNVTFRCDPISEHNRLYWYRQTLGQGPEFLTYFQNEAQLEKSRLLSDRFSAERPKGSFSTLEIQRTEQGDSAMYLCASSLGENEAFFGQGTRLTVV.

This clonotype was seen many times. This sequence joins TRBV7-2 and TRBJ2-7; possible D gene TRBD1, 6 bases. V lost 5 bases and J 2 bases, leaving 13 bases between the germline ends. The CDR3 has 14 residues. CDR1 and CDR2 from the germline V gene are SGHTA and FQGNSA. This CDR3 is CASSQWDTTYEQYF. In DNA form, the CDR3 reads TGTGCCAGCAGCCAATGGGACACAACCTACGAGCAGTACTTC.